The entry that follows covers one TCR beta chain sequence. The sample comes from a study of T cell responses to AZD1222 COVID-19 vaccine. Clones were sequenced by immunoSEQ multiplex PCR, and TCRdb holds only the in-frame ones, with some missing. Here the sample spans 95,000 to 150,000 clones, 80% to 90% being singletons. CDR3 length: 13 amino acids. The V and J ends lost 3 bases and 3 bases respectively, with 8 bases between them. CDR1 and CDR2 from the germline V gene are ENHRY and SYGVKD. The rearrangement uses TRBV10-3 and TRBJ1-1; D call uncertain. This sample comprised peripheral blood, obtained on day 0 of AZD1222 vaccination. This TCR was sampled from an adult in good health. DNA for the CDR3: TGTGCCATCAGTGATAGGGTATACACTGAAGCTTTCTTT. Translation gives CAISDRVYTEAFF.